This paragraph reports one TCR beta chain. The sample is drawn from a study of blood T cell repertoires in COVID-19. Study-wide background: PBMCs, B-cell-depleted T cells, or T cells provided the cDNA or gDNA that made up the material.

Profiling relied on immunoSEQ multiplex PCR, and the TCRdb table lists in-frame clones only, not all of them. The sample lists about 310,000 clones; about 89% were seen once. This CDR3 region has 15 residues. Trimming cost V 7 bases and J 1 base, with 14 bases left between them. Germline CDR1 reads MDHEN; CDR2 reads SYDVKM. This chain links TRBV28 with TRBJ1-3; possibly TRBD1 for D (5 bases). The clonotype originates from a woman in her forties or fifties who had recovered from COVID-19. The sequencing input was peripheral blood. The CDR3 nucleotides read TGTGCCAGCAACGCGGAATCAGGGTCTGGAAACACCATATATTTT. Translating gives CASNAESGSGNTIYF.